This T cell receptor beta chain was identified in a study of blood T cell repertoires in COVID-19. Study details: PBMCs, B-cell-depleted T cells, or T cells were the source of the cDNA or gDNA that made up the material.

With 5 bases removed from V and 9 bases from J, the gap between germline ends came to 11 bases. In germline, CDR1 is SEHNR, CDR2 FQNEAQ (reference sequence). The CDR3 has 12 residues. In the original workflow: Estimates of nucleated cell counts were drawn from the amplification of reference gene primers. Repertoires were generated with immunoSEQ multiplex PCR, while TCRdb's copy carries only in-frame clones and drops some. Clone size and V and J calls were adopted from that table, with D and trimming inferred from the DNA. The table includes about 410,000 clones, 89% detected once. Followed longitudinally, the Seattle patients had been enrolled during active infection.

V usage is TRBV7-9 and J usage is TRBJ1-5, with unresolved D. Source material: peripheral blood. The TCR originated in a woman aged 40 to 50 with COVID-19, enrolled during active disease. The CDR3 loop reads CASSAEFWPQHF. The CDR3 DNA sequence: TGTGCCAGCAGCGCGGAGTTTTGGCCCCAGCATTTT.